This TCR beta chain was captured by sequencing in a study of blood T cell repertoires in COVID-19. Looking at the study overall: Samples representing acute and convalescent COVID-19 were sourced from the United States, Italy and Spain. PBMCs, B-cell-depleted T cells, or T cells were the source of the cDNA or gDNA that made up the material.

Assay used: immunoSEQ multiplex PCR; TCRdb lists only in-frame clones, some missing. The sample gives a few hundred thousand clones, roughly 88% of which show up once; under 2.5% is in the top ten. Germline V CDR1 and CDR2: SGHRS, YFSETQ. CDR3 length: 13 amino acids. The germline V and J ends were trimmed by 2 bases and 5 bases, with 10 bases remaining between them. The chain couples TRBV5-1 to TRBJ2-5; D remains unclear. The TCR originated in a man in his forties who had recovered from COVID-19. Input material: peripheral blood. The CDR3 DNA reads TGCGCCAGCAGCTTTGACCCCGGGGAGACCCAGTACTTC. The encoded protein is CASSFDPGETQYF.